This TCR beta chain was observed in a study of blood T cell repertoires in COVID-19. Across the study: T cells, B-cell-depleted T cells, or PBMCs supplied cDNA or gDNA.

Original processing methods: Scientists estimated how many nucleated cells there were by amplifying reference gene primers. Profiled with immunoSEQ multiplex PCR; TCRdb holds only in-frame clones, not every one. V and J calls and clone size are those listed in that table; D and trimming were worked out from the DNA. The sample includes fewer than 400,000 clones, 85% to 90% of them seen just once. This clone has only a few counts. Germline values: CDR1 MDHEN, CDR2 SYDVKM. The CDR3 consists of 16 residues. Trimming took 1 base from V and 6 from J, leaving 16 bases between them. This clonotype was sampled from a woman aged 25 to 39 with COVID-19, enrolled during active disease. Material: peripheral blood. The V gene is TRBV28, the J gene TRBJ1-5, with D maybe TRBD1 (5 bases). CDR3 in amino acids: CASSLSLGSGGQPQHF. The CDR3 nucleotides are TGTGCCAGCAGTTTATCATTGGGGTCGGGGGGTCAGCCCCAGCATTTT.